These 8 T cell receptor beta chains came from one sample sequenced in a study of blood T cell repertoires in COVID-19. The assay was immunoSEQ multiplex PCR, and TCRdb's table has in-frame clones only and misses some. The sample has just over 40,000 clones; roughly 80% are singletons. The material sequenced was peripheral blood. All receptors come from a woman between 55 and 75 years old with acute or convalescent COVID-19.

The V and J genes are TRBV5-1 and TRBJ1-1; TRBD1 agrees at 7 bases. The CDR3 is made up of 14 amino acids. The V gene's germline CDR1 is SGHRS and CDR2 YFSETQ. V trimming: 1 base; J trimming: 5 bases; junction bases outside the gene matches: 5. CDR3 DNA: TGCGCCAGCAGCTTGCAGGGGGTGCGGACTGAAGCTTTCTTT. Protein sequence: CASSLQGVRTEAFF.

The V gene is TRBV5-4, the J gene TRBJ2-6, with 9 bases that match TRBD1. V was pared by 4 bases and J by 4 bases, with 9 bases of the junction left unmatched. The CDR3 has 17 amino acids. Germline CDR1 and CDR2: SGHNT and YYREEE (reference sequence). This CDR3 reads CASSLVQGALGANVLTF. CDR3 sequence (DNA): TGTGCCAGCAGCCTTGTACAGGGGGCGTTGGGGGCCAACGTCCTGACTTTC.

The rearrangement uses TRBV24-1 and TRBJ2-2, with 10 bases that match TRBD2. The J segment lost 4 bases and the V segment lost 2 bases, leaving 12 bases of the junction unmatched. Germline V gene data show CDR1 as KGHDR and CDR2 as SFDVKD. This CDR3 has 19 residues. CDR3 residues: CATSDYRLGLARATGELFF. The CDR3 DNA is TGTGCCACCAGTGATTACCGTTTGGGACTAGCGAGGGCCACCGGGGAGCTGTTTTTT.

The rearrangement links TRBV3-1 (or the pseudogene TRBV3-2) to TRBJ2-7, with 12 bases lining up with TRBD2. Trimming at V came to 4 bases and at J to 3 bases, leaving 4 bases not matched to a gene. The germline V gene has CDR1 LGHDT and CDR2 YNNKEL (reference sequence). The CDR3 consists of 15 residues. The CDR3 DNA reads TGTGCCAGCAGCCTACTAGCGGGAGGCCTCTACGAGCAGTACTTC. Protein sequence: CASSLLAGGLYEQYF.

The CDR3 DNA reads TGTGCCAGCACCCGGGACACCAATCAGCCCCAGCATTTT. This encodes CASTRDTNQPQHF. The chain recombines TRBV6-5 with TRBJ1-5, with a weak D call TRBD1 (6 bases). V shed 7 bases and J shed 3 bases, with 10 bases lying between them. Germline assignment: CDR1 MNHEY and CDR2 SVGAGI. The CDR3 length is 13 residues.

The gene calls are TRBV30 and TRBJ1-1; tentatively, D is TRBD1 (6 bases). V was shortened by 2 bases and J by 4 bases, with 14 bases between the two germline ends. Germline assignment: CDR1 GTSNPN and CDR2 SVGIG (reference sequence). The CDR3 length is 14 residues. The CDR3 reads CAWSLGGWSTEAFF. The CDR3, as DNA: TGTGCCTGGAGTCTAGGGGGTTGGAGCACTGAAGCTTTCTTT.

The chain combines TRBV30 with TRBJ2-2, with 15 bases aligning to TRBD2. Unmatched junction bases numbered 5, after V lost 5 bases and J lost 4 bases. Germline lookup yields CDR1 GTSNPN and CDR2 SVGIG (reference sequence). The CDR3 is 16 residues long. The CDR3 spells CAWGGLAGGSTGELFF. CDR3 DNA sequence: TGTGCCTGGGGGGGACTAGCGGGAGGTTCCACCGGGGAGCTGTTTTTT.

J is TRBJ2-5 and V is TRBV9; TRBD2 matches 10 bases. Germline V gives CDR1 SGDLS, CDR2 YYNGEE. The CDR3 loop spans 16 amino acids. V gave up 2 bases and J gave up 1 base; unmatched junction bases: 5. The CDR3, as DNA: TGTGCCAGCAGCGTTGCAGCGGGAGGGATCCAAGAGACCCAGTACTTC. Translated, it gives CASSVAAGGIQETQYF.